The entry below gives a single T cell receptor (beta chain) sequence along with its context. The CDR3 contains 15 residues. With 2 bases removed from V and 2 bases from J, the gap between germline ends came to 13 bases. CDR1 SGHVS and CDR2 FQNEAQ come from the germline V gene. The data belong to a study of blood T cell repertoires in COVID-19. Study as a whole: Sites in the United States, Italy and Spain provided acute and convalescent COVID-19 samples. PBMCs, B-cell-depleted T cells, or T cells provided the cDNA or gDNA that made up the material.

Patients from Seattle were sampled longitudinally, starting during active infection. As originally analysed: The authors estimated nucleated cell counts from reference gene primer amplification. Profiling relied on immunoSEQ multiplex PCR, and the TCRdb table lists in-frame clones only, not all of them. V and J calls and clone size come straight from that table; D and trimming were deduced from the DNA. Of a few hundred thousand clones in the sample, around 88% are singletons; the top ten hold roughly 6.3%. The chain carries TRBV7-8 and TRBJ2-7; possibly TRBD1 for D (8 bases). The sequencing input was peripheral blood. The sequence was obtained from a woman aged 25 to 39 with COVID-19, enrolled during active disease. The DNA of the CDR3 is TGTGCCAGCAGCTTACGGACAGGGAGGGCCTACGAGCAGTACTTC. This sequence encodes CASSLRTGRAYEQYF.